One and the same sample provided the 26 T cell receptor beta chains below, sequenced in a study of immune characteristics of hereditary and idiopathic chronic pancreatitis. Produced via immunoSEQ multiplex PCR; TCRdb's table is partial and in-frame only. The repertoire includes 400 to 650 clones, 63% of them detected once, and less than 45% sits in the top ten. Sequences were obtained from pancreas tissue. Receptors were obtained from a human donor who was a deceased organ donor serving as a healthy control.

V usage is TRBV9 and J usage is TRBJ2-7, with D uncertain. The V end lost 0 bases, the J end lost 0 bases, and 7 bases lay between the germline ends. The CDR3 runs 14 residues. CDR1 and CDR2 from the germline V gene are SGDLS and YYNGEE. CDR3 in amino acids: CASSVVPSSYEQYF. The DNA of the CDR3 is TGTGCCAGCAGCGTAGTTCCGAGCTCCTACGAGCAGTACTTC. The entire variable domain, with the rest obtained from reference TRBV9 and TRBJ2-7, is as follows: DSGVTQTPKHLITATGQRVTLRCSPRSGDLSVYWYQQSLDQGLQFLIQYYNGEERAKGNILERFSAQQFPDLHSELNLSSLELGDSALYFCASSVVPSSYEQYFGPGTRLTVT.

The chain is built from TRBV5-4 and TRBJ1-1; 7 nucleotides line up with TRBD1. This CDR3 has 11 residues. With V trimmed by 6 bases and J by 6 bases, 2 bases remained unmatched. Germline CDR1 SGHNT, CDR2 YYREEE (reference sequence). CDR3 sequence reads: CASIGGAEAFF. CDR3 DNA sequence: TGTGCCAGCATAGGGGGCGCTGAAGCTTTCTTT.

The chain joins TRBV27 to TRBJ1-1, with 7 nucleotides matching TRBD1. The CDR3 consists of 13 residues. The trim removed 4 bases at V and 5 bases at J, leaving 4 bases unmatched. CDR1 and CDR2 (germline): MNHEY, SMNVEV (reference sequence). The CDR3: CASSSQGRTEAFF. In nucleotides, the CDR3 is TGTGCCAGCAGTTCACAGGGGAGGACTGAAGCTTTCTTT.

The count of this clone is one. This chain joins TRBV29-1 and TRBJ1-2, with D maybe TRBD1 (5 bases). V was trimmed by 2 bases and J by 4 bases, leaving 11 bases between them. Germline V gives CDR1 SQVTM, CDR2 ANQGSEA. The length of the CDR3 is 13 residues. The CDR3 reads CSVELKDTYGYTF. For the CDR3, the DNA is TGCAGCGTTGAATTAAAGGACACCTATGGCTACACCTTC.

The chain couples TRBV4-2 to TRBJ1-1; 10 positions match TRBD1. The junction had 2 bases not matched to a gene; V was cut back by 1 base and J by 3 bases. CDR3 size: 15 residues. Germline V gene data show CDR1 as LGHNA and CDR2 as YNFKEQ. The CDR3 sequence is CASSQATGGYTEAFF. In nucleotides, the CDR3 is TGTGCCAGCAGCCAAGCGACAGGGGGCTACACTGAAGCTTTCTTT.

The chain employs TRBV15 and TRBJ1-2; no firm D call. Germline V gene lookup returns CDR1 LNHNV and CDR2 YYDKDF (reference sequence). This CDR3 contains 15 residues. V lost 3 bases, J lost 4 bases, and 15 bases lay in between. CDR3 region: CATSRAAFMPYGYTF. The CDR3 DNA is TGTGCCACCAGCAGGGCAGCGTTCATGCCCTATGGCTACACCTTC.

In this sample, this clone turned up a few times. The chain joins TRBV6-4 to TRBJ1-1, with unresolved D. V was pared by 5 bases and J by 0 bases, with 10 bases between. CDR1 and CDR2 from the germline V gene are MRHNA and SNTAGT. The length of the CDR3 is 14 residues. In DNA form, the CDR3 reads TGTGCCAGCAGTACCGACATACTGAACACTGAAGCTTTCTTT. This codes for CASSTDILNTEAFF.

The chain recombines TRBV28 with TRBJ1-2, with D maybe TRBD1 (6 bases). This CDR3 has 9 residues. V lost 10 bases, J lost 8 bases, and 8 bases lay in between. Germline lookup yields CDR1 MDHEN and CDR2 SYDVKM. The CDR3 bases are TGTGCCACTCAGGGGGGCTACACCTTC. It translates to CATQGGYTF.

This clone has just a few counts. The V and J genes are TRBV14 and TRBJ2-7; D call uncertain. Per germline, CDR1 SGHDN and CDR2 FVKESK. V shed 2 bases and J shed 4 bases, with 12 bases lying between them. The CDR3 has 14 amino acids. The CDR3 DNA is TGTGCCAGCAGCCAATATGGTGGAGTATACGAGCAGTACTTC. Protein product: CASSQYGGVYEQYF.

The table lists this clone with a few counts. Other DNA sequences in this specimen translate into the identical CDR3. The CDR3: CASSSPPTGENTEAFF. CDR3 DNA sequence: TGTGCCAGCAGTTCTCCCCCGACAGGGGAGAACACTGAAGCTTTCTTT. The chain is built from TRBV6-5 and TRBJ1-1; 8 bases are a match to TRBD1. The germline V gene encodes CDR1 MNHEY and CDR2 SVGAGI. The CDR3 length is 16 residues. Germline trimming cut 4 bases from V and 1 base from J; bases unmatched to any gene: 8.

The chain combines TRBV4-1 with TRBJ2-5; D gene unclear. Trimming removed 2 bases at V and 5 bases at J, with 15 bases between. The CDR3 extends over 15 amino acids. The germline V gene has CDR1 MGHRA and CDR2 YSYEKL. The CDR3 sequence is CASSQTRSSWETQYF. The CDR3 nucleotides read TGCGCCAGCAGCCAAACTCGGAGCAGCTGGGAGACCCAGTACTTC.

By share, this clone counts as large. The rearrangement joins TRBV6-1 to TRBJ2-7; D is unresolved. CDR1 and CDR2 from the germline V gene are MNHNS and SASEGT. V was clipped by 2 bases and J by 2 bases, with 10 bases between them. The CDR3 is made up of 14 amino acids. CDR3 protein: CASSEQMPPYEQYF. In DNA, the CDR3 is TGTGCCAGCAGTGAACAAATGCCCCCCTACGAGCAGTACTTC.

The rearrangement uses TRBV24-1 and TRBJ1-2, with 7 bases matching TRBD1. From germline, CDR1 is KGHDR and CDR2 SFDVKD. The CDR3 has 14 amino acids. After removal of 4 bases from V and 3 bases from J, the junction contained 4 bases not matched to a gene. The CDR3 nucleotides read TGTGCCACCAGTGAGTCGACAGGGTACTATGGCTACACCTTC. Its protein product is CATSESTGYYGYTF.

The chain uses TRBV12-3 or TRBV12-4 and TRBJ2-2, with D uncertain. The CDR3 has 13 amino acids. V was cut by 6 bases and J by 7 bases, with 12 bases left in between. CDR3 coding DNA: TGTGCCAGCAGCCCGGACCCGTACGGGGAGCTGTTTTTT. As protein: CASSPDPYGELFF.

This rearrangement joins TRBV27 to TRBJ2-7; a weak D match, TRBD2 (6 bases). From germline, CDR1 is MNHEY and CDR2 SMNVEV (reference sequence). The CDR3 runs to 14 residues. Trimming cost V 3 bases and J 1 base, with 10 bases left between them. The CDR3 protein is CASSFSRGSYEQYF. The CDR3 DNA follows: TGTGCCAGCAGTTTCTCTCGGGGGTCCTACGAGCAGTACTTC.

By its share, this clone is large. The chain links TRBV4-2 to TRBJ1-3; no reliable D call. V was cut by 0 bases and J by 2 bases, with 8 bases left in between. Germline-derived CDR1 and CDR2 are LGHNA and YNFKEQ. The CDR3 runs to 15 residues. CDR3 residues: CASSQDRGAGNTIYF. The CDR3 region has the DNA TGTGCCAGCAGCCAAGATCGAGGAGCTGGAAACACCATATATTTT.

The genes are TRBV12-3 or TRBV12-4 and TRBJ1-2; TRBD1 might be the D (6 bases). This CDR3 comprises 13 residues. The V and J ends lost 6 bases and 4 bases respectively, with 12 bases between them. The CDR3 coding sequence is TGTGCCAGCAGGTCAGGGGATGCCTATGGCTACACCTTC. This gives the protein CASRSGDAYGYTF.

The V gene is TRBV29-1, the J gene TRBJ2-3; TRBD2 aligns across 9 bases. Trimming removed 1 base from V and 0 bases from J; junction bases left unmatched: 8. Germline values: CDR1 SQVTM, CDR2 ANQGSEA. The CDR3 is 17 residues long. The CDR3 DNA follows: TGCAGCGTTGAAGGTCCCAGACTAGCGGATAGCACAGATACGCAGTATTTT. This sequence encodes CSVEGPRLADSTDTQYF.

This clone turned up a few times. The chain has TRBV7-6 and TRBJ2-7; 10 bases match TRBD2. The length of the CDR3 is 15 residues. V trimming: 1 base; J trimming: 2 bases; junction bases outside the gene matches: 2. CDR1 and CDR2 (germline): SGHVS, FNYEAQ. CDR3 sequence reads: CASSLESGGAYEQYF. For the CDR3, the DNA is TGTGCCAGCAGCTTAGAGAGCGGGGGGGCCTACGAGCAGTACTTC.

The chain is built from TRBV15 and TRBJ1-2; 7 nucleotides line up with TRBD1. The CDR3 loop spans 15 amino acids. The germline V gene has CDR1 LNHNV and CDR2 YYDKDF (reference sequence). The trim removed 4 bases at V and 2 bases at J, leaving 7 bases unmatched. The CDR3 here is CATSNQRGLNYGYTF. The CDR3 DNA sequence: TGTGCCACCAGCAATCAAAGGGGGCTCAACTATGGCTACACCTTC.

The chain couples TRBV29-1 to TRBJ1-1; D is perhaps TRBD1 (6 bases). The ends were cut back, 7 bases at V and 5 bases at J, with 14 bases in the middle. The V gene's germline CDR1 is SQVTM and CDR2 ANQGSEA. CDR3 length: 12 residues. The CDR3 coding sequence is TGCAGCGCTCACAGGGAGGGAACTGAAGCTTTCTTT. Its protein product is CSAHREGTEAFF.

The chain recombines TRBV5-1 with TRBJ1-1; D is unclear. Trimming left V 3 bases short and J 1 base short, with 13 bases between. This CDR3 contains 15 residues. Germline loops: CDR1 SGHRS, CDR2 YFSETQ. CDR3 nucleotide sequence: TGCGCCAGCAGCTCTGGCACCGGCGCGAACACTGAAGCTTTCTTT. Amino acid sequence: CASSSGTGANTEAFF.

The gene calls are TRBV7-2 and TRBJ2-1; 7 bases match TRBD2. The CDR3 has 15 residues. V shed 1 base and J 4 bases; nucleotides not matched to a gene: 4. CDR1 is SGHTA, CDR2 FQGNSA, per germline. CDR3 amino acids: CASSLEASGYNEQFF. The CDR3 DNA is TGTGCCAGCAGCTTAGAGGCTAGCGGATACAATGAGCAGTTCTTC.

This chain joins TRBV5-1 and TRBJ2-1; the match to TRBD2 covers 8 bases. The CDR3 is made up of 17 amino acids. CDR1 is SGHRS, CDR2 YFSETQ, per germline. Germline trimming cut 0 bases from V and 3 bases from J; bases unmatched to any gene: 8. The CDR3 spells CASSLEIAGKIYNEQFF. The CDR3 bases are TGCGCCAGCAGCTTGGAGATAGCGGGAAAGATCTACAATGAGCAGTTCTTC.

Only one count was recorded for this clone. CDR3 sequence: CASSHPDPGGVGNTIYF. The CDR3 DNA is TGCGCCAGCAGCCATCCCGACCCTGGTGGAGTTGGAAACACCATATATTTT. The V and J genes are TRBV4-1 and TRBJ1-3; D is uncertain. V lost 3 bases and J 3 bases, leaving 18 bases between the germline ends. The CDR3 loop spans 17 amino acids. Germline V lookup: CDR1 MGHRA, CDR2 YSYEKL.

This rearrangement joins TRBV12-3 or TRBV12-4 to TRBJ2-6; perhaps TRBD1 as D (6 bases). Between the trimmed V and J ends, which lost 7 bases and 12 bases, there was a span of 16 bases. This CDR3 region has 13 residues. The CDR3 spells CASNDRNGGVLTF. The CDR3 DNA reads TGTGCCAGCAATGACAGGAATGGCGGCGTCCTGACTTTC.